This entry is about one T cell receptor beta chain. Its antigen is as yet unknown. Per germline, CDR1 SNHLY and CDR2 FYNNEI. This CDR3 contains 17 residues. The trim removed 6 bases at V and 3 bases at J, leaving 10 bases unmatched. The sample is drawn from a study of OX40 agonist ivuxolimab in advanced cancers. The wider study: The dose-escalation cohort had hepatocellular carcinoma, melanoma, renal cell or head and neck cancer. Study-wide results and caveats: There were also nonresponders showing low normalized T-cell clonal expansion. Among T cells, CD8+ cells averaged more expanded clones than CD4+ cells. Partial responders dosed at 0.1-3.0 mg/kg displayed clonal expansion ranking among the lowest.

The repertoire was sequenced with immunoSEQ multiplex PCR; TCRdb's copy has only in-frame clones and lacks some. Of roughly 45,000 clones listed, about 79% are singletons. Material: CD4+ or CD8+ T cells sorted from blood, obtained in a trial of the OX40 agonist ivuxolimab. The chain uses TRBV2 and TRBJ2-2; 10 bases align to TRBD1. The TCR comes from an adult with an advanced solid tumor such as melanoma, head and neck, liver or kidney cancer. Here the CDR3 DNA reads TGTGCCAGCAGACTCCTTTTCGGGACAGGGGACACCGGGGAGCTGTTTTTT. Protein: CASRLLFGTGDTGELFF.